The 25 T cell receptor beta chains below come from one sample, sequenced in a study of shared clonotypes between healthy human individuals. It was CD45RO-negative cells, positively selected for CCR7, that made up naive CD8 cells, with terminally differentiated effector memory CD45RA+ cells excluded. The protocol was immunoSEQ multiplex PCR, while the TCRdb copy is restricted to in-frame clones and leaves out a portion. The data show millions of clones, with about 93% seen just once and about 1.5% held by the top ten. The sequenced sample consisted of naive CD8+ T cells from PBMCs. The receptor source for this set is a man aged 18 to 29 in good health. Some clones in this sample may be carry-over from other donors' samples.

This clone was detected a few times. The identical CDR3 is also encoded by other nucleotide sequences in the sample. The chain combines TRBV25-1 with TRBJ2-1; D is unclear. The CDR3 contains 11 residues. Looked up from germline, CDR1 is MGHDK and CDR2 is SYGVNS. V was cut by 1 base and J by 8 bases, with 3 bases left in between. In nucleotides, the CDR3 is TGTGCCAGCAGTGAATTGGATGAGCAGTTCTTC. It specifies CASSELDEQFF.

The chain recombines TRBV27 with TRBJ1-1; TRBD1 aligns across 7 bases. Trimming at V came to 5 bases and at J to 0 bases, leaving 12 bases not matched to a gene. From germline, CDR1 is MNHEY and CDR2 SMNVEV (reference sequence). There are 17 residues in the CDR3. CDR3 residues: CASSRTGTVRMNTEAFF. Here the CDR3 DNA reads TGTGCCAGCAGTCGTACCGGGACAGTCCGAATGAACACTGAAGCTTTCTTT.

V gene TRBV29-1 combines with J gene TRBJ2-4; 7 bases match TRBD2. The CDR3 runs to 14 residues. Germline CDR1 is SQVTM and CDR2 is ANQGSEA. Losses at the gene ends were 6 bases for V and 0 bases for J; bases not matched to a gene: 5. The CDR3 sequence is CSVAGVAAKNIQYF. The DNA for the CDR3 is TGCAGCGTGGCGGGGGTGGCAGCCAAAAACATTCAGTACTTC.

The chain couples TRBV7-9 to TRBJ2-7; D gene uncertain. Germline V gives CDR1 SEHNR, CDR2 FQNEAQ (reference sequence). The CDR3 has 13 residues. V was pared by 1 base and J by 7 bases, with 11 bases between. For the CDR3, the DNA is TGTGCCAGCAGCTTAGGGAGAGAGGCAGAGCAGTACTTC. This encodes CASSLGREAEQYF.

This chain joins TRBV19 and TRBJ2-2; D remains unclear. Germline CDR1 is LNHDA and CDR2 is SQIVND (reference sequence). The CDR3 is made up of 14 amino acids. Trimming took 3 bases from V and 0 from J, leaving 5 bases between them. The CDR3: CASSMKPNTGELFF. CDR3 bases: TGTGCCAGTAGTATGAAGCCGAACACCGGGGAGCTGTTTTTT.

CDR3 region: CASSEGPGQGSTGELFF. CDR3 DNA: TGTGCCAGCAGCGAAGGACCGGGACAGGGGAGCACCGGGGAGCTGTTTTTT. The rearrangement links TRBV9 to TRBJ2-2; TRBD1 matches 10 bases. CDR1 and CDR2 (germline): SGDLS, YYNGEE. V trimming: 3 bases; J trimming: 4 bases; junction bases outside the gene matches: 9. This CDR3 has 17 residues.

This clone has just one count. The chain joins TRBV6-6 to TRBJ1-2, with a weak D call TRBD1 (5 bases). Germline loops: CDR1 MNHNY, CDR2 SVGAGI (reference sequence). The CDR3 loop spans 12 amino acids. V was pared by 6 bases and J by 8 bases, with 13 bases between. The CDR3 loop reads CASSPGGAGYTF. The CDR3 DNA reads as TGTGCCAGCAGCCCCGGAGGGGCGGGCTACACCTTC.

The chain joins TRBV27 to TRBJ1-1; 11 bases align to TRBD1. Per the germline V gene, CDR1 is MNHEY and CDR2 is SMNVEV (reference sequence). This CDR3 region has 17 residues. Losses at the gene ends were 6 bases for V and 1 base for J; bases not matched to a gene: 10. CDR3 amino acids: CASSIGQGAAGNTEAFF. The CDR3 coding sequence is TGTGCCAGCAGCATCGGACAGGGGGCAGCGGGGAACACTGAAGCTTTCTTT.

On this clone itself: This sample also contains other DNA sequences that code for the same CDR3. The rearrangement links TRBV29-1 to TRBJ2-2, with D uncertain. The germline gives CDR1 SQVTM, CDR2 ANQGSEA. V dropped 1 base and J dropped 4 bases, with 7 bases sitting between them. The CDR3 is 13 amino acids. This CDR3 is CSVEGTGTGELFF. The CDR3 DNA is TGCAGCGTTGAAGGGACGGGCACCGGGGAGCTGTTTTTT.

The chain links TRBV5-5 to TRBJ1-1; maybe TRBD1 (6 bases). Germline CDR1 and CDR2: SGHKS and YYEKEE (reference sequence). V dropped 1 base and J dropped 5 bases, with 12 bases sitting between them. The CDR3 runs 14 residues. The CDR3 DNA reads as TGTGCCAGCAGCTTGTTGGTCAGGGGAACTGAAGCTTTCTTT. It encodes CASSLLVRGTEAFF. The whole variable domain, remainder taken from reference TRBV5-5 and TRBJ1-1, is DAGVTQSPTHLIKTRGQQVTLRCSPISGHKSVSWYQQVLGQGPQFIFQYYEKEERGRGNFPDRFSARQFPNYSSELNVNALLLGDSALYLCASSLLVRGTEAFFGQGTRLTVV.

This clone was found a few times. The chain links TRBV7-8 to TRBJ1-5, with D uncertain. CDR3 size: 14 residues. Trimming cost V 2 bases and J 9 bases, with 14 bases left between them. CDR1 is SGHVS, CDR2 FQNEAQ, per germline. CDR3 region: CASSLSDGRLPQHF. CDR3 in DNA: TGTGCCAGCAGCTTAAGCGACGGACGGTTGCCCCAGCATTTT.

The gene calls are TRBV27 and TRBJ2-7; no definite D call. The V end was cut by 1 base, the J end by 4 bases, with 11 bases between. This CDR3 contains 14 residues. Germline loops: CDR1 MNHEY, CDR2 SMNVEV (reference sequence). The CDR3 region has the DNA TGTGCCAGCAGTTTATACAGCTCAGATTACGAGCAGTACTTC. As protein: CASSLYSSDYEQYF.

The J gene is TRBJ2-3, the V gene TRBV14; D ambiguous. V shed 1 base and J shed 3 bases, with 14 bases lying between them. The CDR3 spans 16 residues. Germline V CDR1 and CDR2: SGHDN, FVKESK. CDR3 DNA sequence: TGTGCCAGCAGCCAAGGCTACGGGTACCAAACAGATACGCAGTATTTT. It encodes CASSQGYGYQTDTQYF.

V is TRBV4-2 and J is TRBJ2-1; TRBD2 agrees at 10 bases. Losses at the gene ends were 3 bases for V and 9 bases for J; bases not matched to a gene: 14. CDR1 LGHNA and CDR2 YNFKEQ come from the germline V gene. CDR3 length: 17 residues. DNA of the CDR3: TGTGCCAGCAGCCAGGAAGCTAGCGGGAGAGTTTTCAGTGAGCAGTTCTTC. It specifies CASSQEASGRVFSEQFF.

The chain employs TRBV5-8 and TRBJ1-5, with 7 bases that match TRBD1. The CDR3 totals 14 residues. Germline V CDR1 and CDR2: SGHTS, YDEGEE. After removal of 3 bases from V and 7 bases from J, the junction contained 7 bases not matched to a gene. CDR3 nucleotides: TGTGCCAGCAGCTCTCGACAGGGAAGGCAGCCCCAGCATTTT. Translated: CASSSRQGRQPQHF.

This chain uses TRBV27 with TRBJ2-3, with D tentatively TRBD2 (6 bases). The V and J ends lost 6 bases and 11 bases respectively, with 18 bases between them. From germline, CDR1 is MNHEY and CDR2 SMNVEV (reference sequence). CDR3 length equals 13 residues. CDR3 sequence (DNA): TGTGCCAGCAGCAGTTTGGACTACCCGTTGCAGTATTTT. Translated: CASSSLDYPLQYF.

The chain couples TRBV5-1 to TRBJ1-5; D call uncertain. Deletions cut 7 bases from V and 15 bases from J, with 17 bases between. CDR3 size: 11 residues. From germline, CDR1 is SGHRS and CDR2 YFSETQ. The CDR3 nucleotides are TGCGCCAGCCATCGGGAGGCCCCACCGCATTTT. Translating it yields CASHREAPPHF.

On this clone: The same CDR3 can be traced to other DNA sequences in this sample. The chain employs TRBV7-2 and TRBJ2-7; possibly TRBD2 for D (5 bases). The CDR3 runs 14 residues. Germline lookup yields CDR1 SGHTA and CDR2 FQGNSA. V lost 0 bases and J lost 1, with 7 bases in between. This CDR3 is CASSLAPGSYEQYF. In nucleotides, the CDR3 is TGTGCCAGCAGCTTAGCACCGGGATCCTACGAGCAGTACTTC.

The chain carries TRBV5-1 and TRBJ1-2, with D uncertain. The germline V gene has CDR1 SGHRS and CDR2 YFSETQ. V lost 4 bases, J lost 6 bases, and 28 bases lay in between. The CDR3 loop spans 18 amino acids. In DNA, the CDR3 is TGCGCCAGCAGCCTTTCGGGATTGATGGGCTCTCCATGGGATGGCTACACCTTC. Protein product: CASSLSGLMGSPWDGYTF.

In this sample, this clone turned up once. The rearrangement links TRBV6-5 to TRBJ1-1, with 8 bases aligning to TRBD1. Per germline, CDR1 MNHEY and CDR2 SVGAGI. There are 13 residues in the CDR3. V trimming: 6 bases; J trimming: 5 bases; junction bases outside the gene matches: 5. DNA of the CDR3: TGTGCCAGCAGGGGCAGGGGGCAAACTGAAGCTTTCTTT. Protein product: CASRGRGQTEAFF.

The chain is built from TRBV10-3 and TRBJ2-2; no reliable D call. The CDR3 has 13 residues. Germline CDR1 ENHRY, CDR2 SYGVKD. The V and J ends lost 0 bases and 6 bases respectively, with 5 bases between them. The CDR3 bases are TGTGCCATCAGTGAGTCCCTGTCCGGGGAGCTGTTTTTT. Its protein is CAISESLSGELFF.

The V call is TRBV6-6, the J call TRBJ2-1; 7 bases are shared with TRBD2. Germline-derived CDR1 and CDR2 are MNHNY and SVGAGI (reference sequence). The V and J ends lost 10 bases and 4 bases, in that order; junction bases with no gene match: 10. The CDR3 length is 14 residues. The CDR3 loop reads CATTGELAYNEQFF. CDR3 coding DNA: TGTGCCACCACCGGGGAACTAGCGTACAATGAGCAGTTCTTC.

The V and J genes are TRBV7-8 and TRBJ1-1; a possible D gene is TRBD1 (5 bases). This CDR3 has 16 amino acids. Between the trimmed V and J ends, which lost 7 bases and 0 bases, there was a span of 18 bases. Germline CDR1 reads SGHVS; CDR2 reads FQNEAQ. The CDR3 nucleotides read TGTGCCAGCACCGATCGGGCGGGACGGTTGAACACTGAAGCTTTCTTT. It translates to CASTDRAGRLNTEAFF.

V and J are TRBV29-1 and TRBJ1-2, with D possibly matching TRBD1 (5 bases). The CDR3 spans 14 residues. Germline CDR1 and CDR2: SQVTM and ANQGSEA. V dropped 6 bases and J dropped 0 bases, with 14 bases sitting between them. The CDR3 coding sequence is TGCAGCGTATGGGGAGGGGACGCTAACTATGGCTACACCTTC. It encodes CSVWGGDANYGYTF. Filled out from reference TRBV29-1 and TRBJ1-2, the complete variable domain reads SAVISQKPSRDICQRGTSLTIQCQVDSQVTMMFWYRQQPGQSLTLIATANQGSEATYESGFVIDKFPISRPNLTFSTLTVSNMSPEDSSIYLCSVWGGDANYGYTFGSGTRLTVV.

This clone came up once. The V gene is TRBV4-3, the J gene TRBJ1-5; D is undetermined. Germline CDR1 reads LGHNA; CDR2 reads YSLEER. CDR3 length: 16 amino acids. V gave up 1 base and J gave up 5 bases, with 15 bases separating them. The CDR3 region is CASSQGTAPSDQPQHF. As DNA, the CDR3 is TGCGCCAGCAGCCAAGGGACGGCTCCCTCGGATCAGCCCCAGCATTTT.